This T cell receptor (beta chain) is from a study of T cells in Graves' hyperthyroidism and ophthalmopathy. The wider study: Pretreatment peripheral blood was obtained at initial diagnosis. Findings and caveats of the study: Most thyroid clonotypes that were expanded above 0.001 also turned up in blood.

Lactation, pregnancy, other autoimmune disease or uncontrolled infection excluded patients. The sample holds many counts of this clonotype. The antigen is undetermined. Researchers took RNA transcripts and amplified the TCR beta CDR3 regions from them. TCR CDR3 underwent first-round RT-PCR with the HTBI primer set. TCRdb used MiXCR to reprocess the multiplex PCR reads, holding one entry per CDR3 protein. The sample has over 700,000 distinct CDR3 sequences, over 15% seen once; the top ten hold about a sixth. The sequenced material came from blood. The origin of this receptor is a woman aged 50 to 60 with Graves' hyperthyroidism that later progressed to Graves' ophthalmopathy.

The CDR3 loop is CASSLESPVYEQYF. CDR3 DNA: TGCGCCAGCAGCTTGGAATCTCCCGTCTACGAGCAGTACTTC. The chain couples TRBV5-1 to TRBJ2-7, with D unresolved. Per germline, CDR1 SGHRS and CDR2 YFSETQ. Trimming cost V 0 bases and J 3 bases, with 10 bases left between them. The CDR3 runs 14 residues.